The source of this T cell receptor beta chain is a study of blood T cell repertoires in COVID-19. Study-level background: Samples representing acute and convalescent COVID-19 were sourced from the United States, Italy and Spain. T cells, B-cell-depleted T cells, or PBMCs supplied cDNA or gDNA.

Original processing methods: Reference gene primer amplification gave estimated nucleated cell counts. Libraries were prepared by immunoSEQ multiplex PCR; TCRdb keeps only in-frame clonotypes and omits some of them. That table supplies the V and J calls and clone size; D and trimming were determined from the DNA. The sample consists of roughly 36,000 clones, 90% of them appearing once. V lost 3 bases, J lost 2 bases, and 7 bases stayed unmatched. The CDR3 has 15 residues. Germline CDR1 is WNHNN and CDR2 is SYGVQD (reference sequence). The source is a man in his sixties with active or convalescent COVID-19. The gene calls are TRBV10-1 and TRBJ2-7, with 7 bases fitting TRBD1. The sample consisted of peripheral blood. CDR3 protein: CASSESPDRAYEQYF. The CDR3 coding sequence is TGCGCCAGCAGTGAATCCCCCGACAGGGCCTACGAGCAGTACTTC.